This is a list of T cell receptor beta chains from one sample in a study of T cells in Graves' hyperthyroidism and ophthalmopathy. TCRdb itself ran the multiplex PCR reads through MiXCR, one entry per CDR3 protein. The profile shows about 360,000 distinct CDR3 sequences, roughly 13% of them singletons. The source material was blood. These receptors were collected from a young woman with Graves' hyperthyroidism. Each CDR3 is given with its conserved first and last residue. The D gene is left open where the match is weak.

CASSYAASGGSNIQYF	TRBV6-5	TRBJ2-4	TRBD2
CAWSARGGYTF	TRBV30	TRBJ1-2	.
CASSPDGGRVEQYF	TRBV3-1	TRBJ2-7	.
CASSYHGRGVAGNTIYF	TRBV6-5	TRBJ1-3	.
CTWSVPGGPSGYGYTF	TRBV30	TRBJ1-2	.
CASSSARRRTGELFF	TRBV7-2	TRBJ2-2	.
CASSPGQGEKLFF	TRBV5-1	TRBJ1-4	.
CASSLGRQGEGNQPQHF	TRBV7-9	TRBJ1-5	.
CASSQSIGGETQYF	TRBV3-1	TRBJ2-5	.
CASSSGLAGGPGEQYF	TRBV7-3	TRBJ2-7	TRBD2
CATRPSSGAYNEQFF	TRBV24-1	TRBJ2-1	TRBD2
CATTGTPVTGELFF	TRBV4-1	TRBJ2-2	TRBD1
CASSQVTDTQYF	TRBV11-2	TRBJ2-3	.
CATSRAQGSYNEQFF	TRBV15	TRBJ2-1	TRBD1
CASSLQGITGEKLFF	TRBV4-1	TRBJ1-4	.
CASSQELGYEDTEAFF	TRBV4-3	TRBJ1-1	.
CASSYGQGPSYEQYF	TRBV4-3	TRBJ2-7	TRBD1
CASSYPRDRDTYEQYF	TRBV6-5	TRBJ2-7	TRBD1
CASSLVQGHRNTEAFF	TRBV7-8	TRBJ1-1	.
CASSFTGGTYEQYF	TRBV7-2	TRBJ2-7	TRBD1
CSARSPGPTTRTDTQYF	TRBV20-1	TRBJ2-3	.
CSARAANRPEETQYF	TRBV20-1	TRBJ2-5	.
CASSPNRDDYGYTF	TRBV18	TRBJ1-2	.
CASRPMDRVYNQPQHF	TRBV6-2/TRBV6-3	TRBJ1-5	.
CSVGGIHGYTF	TRBV29-1	TRBJ1-2	.
CASSPTDGETQYF	TRBV5-8	TRBJ2-5	.
CASSIFGRGGVDEQYF	TRBV19	TRBJ2-7	TRBD2
CASGRLATDTQYF	TRBV19	TRBJ2-3	.
CASRLGRLAGNTGELFF	TRBV4-1	TRBJ2-2	TRBD2
CASSLRQGRTEAFF	TRBV11-2	TRBJ1-1	TRBD1
CASKLAEYNEQFF	TRBV5-1	TRBJ2-1	TRBD2
CASSPMAGQGNYGYTF	TRBV19	TRBJ1-2	.
CASSDDSSSQPQHF	TRBV10-2	TRBJ1-5	.
CASSEAGALRPQHF	TRBV2	TRBJ1-5	.
CASILGLGSGNTIYF	TRBV7-9	TRBJ1-3	.
CASSQEVPGLYNEQFF	TRBV4-2	TRBJ2-1	.